Reported below is one T cell receptor beta chain. This sample was taken from a study of T cell responses to AZD1222 COVID-19 vaccine. TCRdb's copy holds only in-frame clones and misses some; the assay was immunoSEQ multiplex PCR. The sample shows 95,000 to 130,000 clones, about 92% of them seen only once. Germline V gene sequence: CDR1 MDHEN, CDR2 SYDVKM. The CDR3 spans 13 residues. V dropped 10 bases and J dropped 4; count of bases not matched to a gene: 8. This clonotype was obtained from an adult in good health. Sequencing was performed on peripheral blood, taken on day 0 of AZD1222 vaccination. The chain couples TRBV28 to TRBJ1-2; 8 nucleotides line up with TRBD1. The CDR3 region is CATQGALSYGYTF. The CDR3 DNA reads TGTGCCACGCAGGGGGCTCTCTCCTATGGCTACACCTTC.